The 14 T cell receptor beta chains listed next were all sequenced from one sample in a study of blood T cells in healthy people across ages. A second PCR, run for roughly 6 to 11 cycles, used a sample-barcoded 5' primer plus a J-beta primer mix. Via MiXCR, TCRdb re-called the 5' RACE reads, giving one row per CDR3 protein. The table records 700,000 to 900,000 distinct CDR3 sequences, 25% to 30% of them present only once. Another study also made use of these data, one on T cells of mothers and their children.

Sequencing was carried out using blood. The receptors were sampled from a boy under 18 in good health.

This chain uses TRBV25-1 with TRBJ2-3, with D perhaps matching TRBD1 (5 bases). CDR3 length: 16 amino acids. V lost 3 bases and J 2 bases, leaving 15 bases between the germline ends. Germline CDR1 MGHDK, CDR2 SYGVNS. The CDR3 coding sequence is TGTGCCAGCAGTGATCGGCCACGGACAACCACAGATACGCAGTATTTT. Translating it yields CASSDRPRTTTDTQYF.

V and J are TRBV9 and TRBJ2-3; 10 bases are a match to TRBD2. There are 16 residues in the CDR3. Germline-derived CDR1 and CDR2 are SGDLS and YYNGEE. V was pared by 0 bases and J by 5 bases, with 6 bases of the junction left unmatched. CDR3 coding DNA: TGTGCCAGCAGCGTAGGAGGACTAGCGGCCTTAGATACGCAGTATTTT. Amino acid sequence: CASSVGGLAALDTQYF.

The CDR3 loop is CASSQELAYPYELYF. For the CDR3, the DNA is TGCGCCAGCAGCCAAGAACTAGCTTATCCCTACGAGCTGTACTTC. The chain has TRBV4-1 and TRBJ2-5, with a weak D call TRBD2 (6 bases). Trimming took off 0 bases at V and 13 bases at J, with 21 bases between the two ends. Germline loops: CDR1 MGHRA, CDR2 YSYEKL. The CDR3 runs to 15 residues.

J is TRBJ1-2 and V is TRBV29-1; D unresolved. The germline V gene encodes CDR1 SQVTM and CDR2 ANQGSEA. V lost 3 bases, J lost 4 bases, and 15 bases lay in between. The CDR3 loop spans 14 amino acids. CDR3 coding DNA: TGCAGCGTTGATGCTCACGTTTCTTCCTATGGCTACACCTTC. It specifies CSVDAHVSSYGYTF.

This clonotype was observed a handful of times. The rearrangement uses TRBV9 and TRBJ1-4; 11 bases line up with TRBD1. The CDR3 has 14 residues. J gave up 8 bases and V 3 bases, and 3 bases lay outside the gene matches. The germline V gene has CDR1 SGDLS and CDR2 YYNGEE. CDR3 sequence reads: CASSADRGREKLFF. Here the CDR3 DNA reads TGTGCCAGCAGCGCGGACAGGGGGCGGGAAAAACTGTTTTTT.

The V and J genes are TRBV5-1 and TRBJ2-5; the match to TRBD2 covers 7 bases. Judging by the DNA end, TRBJ2-7 fits better; the J call may be wrong. The germline gives CDR1 SGHRS, CDR2 YFSETQ. The CDR3 covers 15 residues. The CDR3 region has the DNA TGCGCCAGCAGCTTGACCAGCGGGAATCCCTACGAGCAGTACTTC. It codes for CASSLTSGNPYEQYF.

The chain joins TRBV20-1 to TRBJ1-5, with D perhaps matching TRBD1 (6 bases). There are 15 residues in the CDR3. Trimming left V 1 base short and J 4 bases short, with 14 bases between. Germline values: CDR1 DFQATT, CDR2 SNEGSKA (reference sequence). CDR3 coding DNA: TGCAGTGCTAGAGCGCCCAGGGGAGAAAATCAGCCCCAGCATTTT. It specifies CSARAPRGENQPQHF.

In its sample, this clonotype was seen once. As the CDR3 is not closed by the conserved phenylalanine or tryptophan, this likely results from a read error. The rearrangement links TRBV12-3 or TRBV12-4 to TRBJ2-4; tentatively, D is TRBD2 (5 bases). The CDR3 is made up of 14 amino acids. Trimming took off 5 bases at V and 8 bases at J, with 16 bases between the two ends. CDR3 DNA sequence: TGTGCCAGCAGTCCCTCGCTTGCGAGGGACATTCAGTACCTC. Residues: CASSPSLARDIQYL.

This chain joins TRBV3-1 and TRBJ1-4; D is ambiguous. This CDR3 contains 12 residues. Between the trimmed V and J ends, which lost 1 base and 5 bases, there was a span of 2 bases. CDR1 LGHDT and CDR2 YNNKEL come from the germline V gene (reference sequence). CDR3 bases: TGTGCCAGCAGCCAAGTAAATGAAAAACTGTTTTTT. Translating gives CASSQVNEKLFF.

This clonotype was observed a few times. This chain connects TRBV10-1 to TRBJ2-5, with D possibly TRBD1 on 5 matching bases. Germline V gene data show CDR1 as WNHNN and CDR2 as SYGVQD (reference sequence). V shed 0 bases and J shed 5 bases, with 13 bases lying between them. The CDR3 loop spans 15 amino acids. The chain's CDR3 is CASSESLGARETQYF. The CDR3 DNA reads as TGCGCCAGCAGTGAGTCTTTAGGGGCCCGGGAGACCCAGTACTTC.

As concerns this clonotype: Possible read error: a much larger clone is one base away. This rearrangement joins TRBV10-3 to TRBJ2-5; D is unclear. The CDR3 runs 13 residues. Trimming took off 10 bases at V and 2 bases at J, with 14 bases between the two ends. Per germline, CDR1 ENHRY and CDR2 SYGVKD. The CDR3 nucleotides are TGTGCCACCAGAAGGGCTAGTCAAGAGACCCAGTACTTC. It encodes CATRRASQETQYF.

This clonotype was picked up many times. J is TRBJ2-7 and V is TRBV13; D is ambiguous. CDR1 is PRHDT and CDR2 is FYEKMQ in the germline V gene (reference sequence). V lost 5 bases and J lost 2, with 10 bases in between. The CDR3 is 13 amino acids. The CDR3 spells CASSPAGAYEQYF. For the CDR3, the DNA is TGTGCCAGCAGCCCCGCAGGAGCCTACGAGCAGTACTTC. The whole variable domain, remainder taken from reference TRBV13 and TRBJ2-7, is AAGVIQSPRHLIKEKRETATLKCYPIPRHDTVYWYQQGPGQDPQFLISFYEKMQSDKGSIPDRFSAQQFSDYHSELNMSSLELGDSALYFCASSPAGAYEQYFGPGTRLTVT.

This clonotype was observed a handful of times. This rearrangement joins TRBV2 to TRBJ1-5; D is possibly TRBD1 (5 bases). The V gene lost 7 bases and the J gene lost 0 bases, with 7 bases spanning the gap. This CDR3 is built from 13 residues. The germline V gene encodes CDR1 SNHLY and CDR2 FYNNEI. The CDR3 region has the DNA TGTGCCAGCAAAGGGGATAGCAATCAGCCCCAGCATTTT. Amino acid sequence: CASKGDSNQPQHF.

The chain employs TRBV15 and TRBJ2-5, with D perhaps TRBD1 (5 bases). V gave up 1 base and J gave up 5 bases, with 11 bases separating them. This CDR3 contains 14 residues. Per the germline V gene, CDR1 is LNHNV and CDR2 is YYDKDF (reference sequence). As DNA, the CDR3 is TGTGCCACCAGCAGAGGTGCCAGGGTGGAGACCCAGTACTTC. Its protein is CATSRGARVETQYF.